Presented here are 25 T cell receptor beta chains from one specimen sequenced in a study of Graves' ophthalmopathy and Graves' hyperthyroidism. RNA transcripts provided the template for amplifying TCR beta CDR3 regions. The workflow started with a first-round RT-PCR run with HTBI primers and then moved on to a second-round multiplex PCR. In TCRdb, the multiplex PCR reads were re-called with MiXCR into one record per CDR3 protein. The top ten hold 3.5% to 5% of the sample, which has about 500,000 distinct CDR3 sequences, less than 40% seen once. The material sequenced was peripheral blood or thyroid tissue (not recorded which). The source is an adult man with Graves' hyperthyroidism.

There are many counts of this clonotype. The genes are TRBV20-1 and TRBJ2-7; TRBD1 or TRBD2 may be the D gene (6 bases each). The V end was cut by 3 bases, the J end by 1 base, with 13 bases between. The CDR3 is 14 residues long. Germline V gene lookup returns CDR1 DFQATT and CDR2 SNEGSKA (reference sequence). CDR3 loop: CSASPSGASYEQYF. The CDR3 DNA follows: TGCAGTGCTAGCCCGTCGGGGGCATCCTACGAGCAGTACTTC.

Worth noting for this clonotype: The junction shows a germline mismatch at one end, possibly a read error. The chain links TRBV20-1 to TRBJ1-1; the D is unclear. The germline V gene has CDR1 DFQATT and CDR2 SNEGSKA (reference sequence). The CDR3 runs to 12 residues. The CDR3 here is CSARPMNTKAFF. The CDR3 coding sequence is TGCAGTGCTCGGCCGATGAACACTAAAGCTTTCTTT.

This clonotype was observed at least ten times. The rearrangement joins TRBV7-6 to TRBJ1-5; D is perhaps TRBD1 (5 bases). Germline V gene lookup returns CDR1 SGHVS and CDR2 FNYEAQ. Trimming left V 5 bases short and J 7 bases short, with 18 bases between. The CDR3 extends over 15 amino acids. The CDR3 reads CASSDRQGVIQPQHF. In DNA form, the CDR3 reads TGTGCCAGCAGCGACCGACAAGGGGTGATACAGCCCCAGCATTTT.

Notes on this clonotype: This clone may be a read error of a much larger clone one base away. The CDR3, as DNA: TGTGTCACCAGTGAGGGCTACGAGCAGTACTTC. This codes for CVTSEGYEQYF. This chain connects TRBV24-1 to TRBJ2-7; D is perhaps TRBD2 (5 bases). CDR1 KGHDR and CDR2 SFDVKD come from the germline V gene. CDR3 length: 11 residues.

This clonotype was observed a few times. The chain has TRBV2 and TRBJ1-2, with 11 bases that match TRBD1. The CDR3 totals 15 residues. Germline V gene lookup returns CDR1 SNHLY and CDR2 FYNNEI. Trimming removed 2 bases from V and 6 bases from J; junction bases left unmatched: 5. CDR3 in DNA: TGTGCCAGCAGTGAAATTAGGACAGGGGGCAATGGCTACACCTTC. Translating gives CASSEIRTGGNGYTF. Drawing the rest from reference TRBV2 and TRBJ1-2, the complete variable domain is EPEVTQTPSHQVTQMGQEVILRCVPISNHLYFYWYRQILGQKVEFLVSFYNNEISEKSEIFDDQFSVERPDGSNFTLKIRSTKLEDSAMYFCASSEIRTGGNGYTFGSGTRLTVV.

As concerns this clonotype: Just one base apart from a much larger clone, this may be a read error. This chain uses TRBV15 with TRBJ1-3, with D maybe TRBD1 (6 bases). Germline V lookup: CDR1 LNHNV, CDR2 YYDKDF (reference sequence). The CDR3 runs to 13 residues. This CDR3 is CATHRLGGNTVYF. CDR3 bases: TGTGCCACCCACCGGCTAGGGGGAAACACCGTATATTTT.

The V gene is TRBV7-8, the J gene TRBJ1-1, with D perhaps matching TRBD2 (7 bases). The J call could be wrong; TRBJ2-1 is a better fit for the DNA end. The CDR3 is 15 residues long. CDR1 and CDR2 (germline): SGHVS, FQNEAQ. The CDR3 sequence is CASSKGGGRSNEQFF. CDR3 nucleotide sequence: TGTGCCAGCAGCAAGGGGGGCGGGAGATCCAATGAGCAGTTCTTC.

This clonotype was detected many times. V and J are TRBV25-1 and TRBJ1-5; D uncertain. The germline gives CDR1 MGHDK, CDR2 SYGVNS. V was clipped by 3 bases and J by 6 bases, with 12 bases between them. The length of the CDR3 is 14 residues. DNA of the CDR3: TGTGCCAGCAGTGATAACGGAGAAATTCAGCCCCAGCATTTT. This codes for CASSDNGEIQPQHF.

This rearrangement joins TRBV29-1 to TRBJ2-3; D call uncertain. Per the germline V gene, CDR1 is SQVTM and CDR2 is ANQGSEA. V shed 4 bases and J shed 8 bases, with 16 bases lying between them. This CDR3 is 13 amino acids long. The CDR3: CSVGTPRWGTQYF. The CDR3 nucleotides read TGCAGCGTTGGGACCCCGAGGTGGGGTACGCAGTATTTT.

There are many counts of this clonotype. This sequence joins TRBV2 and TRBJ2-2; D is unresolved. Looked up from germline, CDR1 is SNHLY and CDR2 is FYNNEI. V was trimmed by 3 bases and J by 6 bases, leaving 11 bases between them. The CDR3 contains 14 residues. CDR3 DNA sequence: TGTGCCAGCAGTGATCCCAGACCGTCCGGGGAGCTGTTTTTT. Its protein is CASSDPRPSGELFF.

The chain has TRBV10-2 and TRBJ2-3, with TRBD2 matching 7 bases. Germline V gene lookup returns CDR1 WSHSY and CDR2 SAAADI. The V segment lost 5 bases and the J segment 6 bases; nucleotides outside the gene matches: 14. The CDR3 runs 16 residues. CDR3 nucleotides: TGCGCCAGCAGTAACCTAAGGACTAGAGTTATGGATACGCAGTATTTT. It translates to CASSNLRTRVMDTQYF.

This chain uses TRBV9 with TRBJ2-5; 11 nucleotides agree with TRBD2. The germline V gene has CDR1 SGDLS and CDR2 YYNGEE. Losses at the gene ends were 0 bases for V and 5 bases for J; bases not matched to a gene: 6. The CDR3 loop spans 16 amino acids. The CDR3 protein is CASSVGSGGAFETQYF. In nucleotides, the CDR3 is TGTGCCAGCAGCGTAGGTAGCGGGGGGGCCTTTGAGACCCAGTACTTC. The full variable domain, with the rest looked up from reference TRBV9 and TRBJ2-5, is DSGVTQTPKHLITATGQRVTLRCSPRSGDLSVYWYQQSLDQGLQFLIQYYNGEERAKGNILERFSAQQFPDLHSELNLSSLELGDSALYFCASSVGSGGAFETQYFGPGTRLLVL.

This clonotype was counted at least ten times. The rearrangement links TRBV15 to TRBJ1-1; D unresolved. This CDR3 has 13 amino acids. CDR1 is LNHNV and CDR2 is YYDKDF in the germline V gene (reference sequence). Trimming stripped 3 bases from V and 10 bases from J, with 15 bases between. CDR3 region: CATSSGTTVGAFF. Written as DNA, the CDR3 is TGTGCCACCAGCAGCGGAACGACGGTGGGAGCTTTCTTT.

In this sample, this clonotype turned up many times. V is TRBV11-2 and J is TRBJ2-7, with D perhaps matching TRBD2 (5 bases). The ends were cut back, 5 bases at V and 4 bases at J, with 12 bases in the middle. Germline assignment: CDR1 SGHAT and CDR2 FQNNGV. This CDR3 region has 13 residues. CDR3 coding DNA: TGTGCCAGCAGCCGGTCACTAGGATACGAGCAGTACTTC. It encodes CASSRSLGYEQYF. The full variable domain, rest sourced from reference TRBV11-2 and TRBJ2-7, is EAGVAQSPRYKIIEKRQSVAFWCNPISGHATLYWYQQILGQGPKLLIQFQNNGVVDDSQLPKDRFSAERLKGVDSTLKIQPAKLEDSAVYLCASSRSLGYEQYFGPGTRLTVT.

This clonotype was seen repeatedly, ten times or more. The CDR3: CASSLGGNGYTF. CDR3 DNA: TGTGCCAGCAGCTTAGGGGGAAATGGCTACACCTTC. The genes are TRBV7-9 and TRBJ1-2; D ambiguous. The V end was cut by 1 base, the J end by 6 bases, with 6 bases between. Germline assignment: CDR1 SEHNR and CDR2 FQNEAQ (reference sequence). The CDR3 runs 12 residues.

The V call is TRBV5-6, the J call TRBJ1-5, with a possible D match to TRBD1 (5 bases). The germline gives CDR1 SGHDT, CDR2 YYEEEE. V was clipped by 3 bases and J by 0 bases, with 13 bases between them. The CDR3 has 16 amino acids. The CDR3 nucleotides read TGTGCCAGCAGCTGGGGGGAGGTAGATAGCAATCAGCCCCAGCATTTT. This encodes CASSWGEVDSNQPQHF.

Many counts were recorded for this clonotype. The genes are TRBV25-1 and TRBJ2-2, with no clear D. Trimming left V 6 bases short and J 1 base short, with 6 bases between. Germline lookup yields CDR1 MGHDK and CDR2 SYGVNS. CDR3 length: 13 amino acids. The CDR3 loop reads CASRSENTGELFF. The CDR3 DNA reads TGTGCCAGCAGGAGCGAGAACACCGGGGAGCTGTTTTTT.

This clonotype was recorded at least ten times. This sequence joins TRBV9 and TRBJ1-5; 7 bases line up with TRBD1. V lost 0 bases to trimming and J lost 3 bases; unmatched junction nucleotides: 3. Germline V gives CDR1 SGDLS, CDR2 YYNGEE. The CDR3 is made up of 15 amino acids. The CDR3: CASSVADRDNQPQHF. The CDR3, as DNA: TGTGCCAGCAGCGTAGCCGACAGGGACAATCAGCCCCAGCATTTT.

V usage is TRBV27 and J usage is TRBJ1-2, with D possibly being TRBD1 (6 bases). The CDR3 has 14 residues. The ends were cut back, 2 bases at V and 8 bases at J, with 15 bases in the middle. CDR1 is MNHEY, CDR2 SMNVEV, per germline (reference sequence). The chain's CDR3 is CASSLQQGVGGYTF. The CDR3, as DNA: TGTGCCAGCAGTTTACAACAGGGAGTGGGCGGCTACACCTTC.

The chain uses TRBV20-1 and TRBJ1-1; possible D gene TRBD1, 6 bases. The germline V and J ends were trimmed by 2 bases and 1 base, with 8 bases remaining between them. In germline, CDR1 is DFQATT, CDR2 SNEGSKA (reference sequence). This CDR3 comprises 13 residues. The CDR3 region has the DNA TGCAGTGCTAGAACACAGGGGAACACTGAAGCTTTCTTT. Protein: CSARTQGNTEAFF.

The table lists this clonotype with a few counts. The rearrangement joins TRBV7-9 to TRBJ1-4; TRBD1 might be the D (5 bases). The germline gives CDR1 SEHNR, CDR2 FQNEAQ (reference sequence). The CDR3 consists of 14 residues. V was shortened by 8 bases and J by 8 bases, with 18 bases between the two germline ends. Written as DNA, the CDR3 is TGTGCCAGCTCACCAGGACGAGGGGAAGAAAAACTGTTTTTT. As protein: CASSPGRGEEKLFF.

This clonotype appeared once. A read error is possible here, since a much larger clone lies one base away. The CDR3, as DNA: TGCGCCAGCAGCCAAGATACGGGAGGGATAGAGACCCAGTACTTC. Translating it yields CASSQDTGGIETQYF. The chain employs TRBV4-1 and TRBJ2-5; 8 bases match TRBD2. Germline values: CDR1 MGHRA, CDR2 YSYEKL. This CDR3 has 15 residues. The trim removed 0 bases at V and 4 bases at J, leaving 4 bases unmatched.

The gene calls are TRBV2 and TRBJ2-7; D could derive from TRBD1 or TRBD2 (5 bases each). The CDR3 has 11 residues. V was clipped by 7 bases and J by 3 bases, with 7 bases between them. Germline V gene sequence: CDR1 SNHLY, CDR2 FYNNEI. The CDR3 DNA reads TGTGCCAGCATTGGGGGCTACGAGCAGTACTTC. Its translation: CASIGGYEQYF.

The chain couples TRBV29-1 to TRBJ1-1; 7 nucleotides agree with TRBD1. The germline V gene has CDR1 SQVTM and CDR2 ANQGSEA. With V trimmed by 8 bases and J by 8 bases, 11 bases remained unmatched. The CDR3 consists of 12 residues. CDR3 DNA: TGCAGCTTAGGGAGGGGGGACAGAGAAGCTTTCTTT. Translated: CSLGRGDREAFF.

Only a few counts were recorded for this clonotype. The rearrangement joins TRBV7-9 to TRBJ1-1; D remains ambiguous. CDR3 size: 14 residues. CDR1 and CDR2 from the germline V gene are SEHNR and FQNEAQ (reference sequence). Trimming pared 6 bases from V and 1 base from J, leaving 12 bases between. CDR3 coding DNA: TGTGCCAGCAGTCCGGACGGGGAGAACACTGAAGCTTTCTTT. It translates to CASSPDGENTEAFF.